Listed below are T cell receptor beta chains from one sample, sequenced in a study of cytomegalovirus exposure and HLA in healthy donors. Clones were read by immunoSEQ multiplex PCR, and TCRdb kept only the in-frame ones, dropping some. The repertoire includes under 200,000 clones, 76% of them detected once, and less than 0.9% sits in the top ten. The sequenced sample consisted of PBMCs. These receptors were taken from a female donor in good health and CMV-seronegative. The CDR3 runs from the conserved cysteine through the conserved F or W. D genes are given only for firm matches. Clone size appears in some rows only: once, few, many, or a class for an expanded clone.

TRBJ2-5,once,TRBV7-9,-,TGTGCCAGCCAAGCCCAGGTAGAGACCCAGTACTTC,CASQAQVETQYF
TRBJ2-7,-,TRBV9,-,TGTGCCAGCAGCGTAGGATTGACAGGTTCCGTCTCCTACGAGCAGTACTTC,CASSVGLTGSVSYEQYF
TRBJ1-1,-,TRBV19,-,TGTGCCAGTAGTATTTATGCAGGTCGGACTGAAGCTTTCTTT,CASSIYAGRTEAFF
TRBJ2-7,-,TRBV9,-,TGTGCCAGCAGCGTAGATGCCTCCCCCCGACTCTACGAGCAGTACTTC,CASSVDASPRLYEQYF
TRBJ2-7,-,TRBV7-3,-,TGTGCCAGCAGCTCTACCTACGAGCAGTACTTC,CASSSTYEQYF
TRBJ1-1,-,TRBV28,-,TGTGCCAGCAGTTTAGTACACCGAGGGGGTGAAGCTTTCTTT,CASSLVHRGGEAFF
TRBJ2-1,-,TRBV19,-,TGTGCCAGTAGTATAGACCAGGGCAATGAGCAGTTCTTC,CASSIDQGNEQFF
TRBJ2-7,-,TRBV27,TRBD2,TGTGCCAGCAGTTCCCGGACTGGCGGGAGGCATTCCTACGAGCAGTACTTC,CASSSRTGGRHSYEQYF
TRBJ2-2,once,TRBV9,TRBD1,TGTGCCAGCAGCGTAGTGGCGGACAGGGGCGCCGGGGAGCTGTTTTTT,CASSVVADRGAGELFF
TRBJ1-5,-,TRBV19,TRBD1,TGTGCTAGTAGGCGGGACAGGGGCCAGCGTATTCAGCCCCAGCATTTT,CASRRDRGQRIQPQHF
TRBJ1-2,-,TRBV18,TRBD1,TGTGCCAGCTCACCTACAGGGGATGGCTACACCTTC,CASSPTGDGYTF
TRBJ2-1,-,TRBV19,TRBD2,TGTGCCAGTAGTATTGTTAGCGGGGGAGGGAATGAGCAGTTCTTC,CASSIVSGGGNEQFF
TRBJ2-5,-,TRBV7-2,TRBD2,TGTGCCAGCAGCTTAGCGGCTAGCGGGGCCCTCCAAGAGACCCAGTACTTC,CASSLAASGALQETQYF
TRBJ2-2,-,TRBV12-5,TRBD1,TGTGCTAGTGATTGGGACAGGGGGACCGGGGAGCTGTTTTTT,CASDWDRGTGELFF
TRBJ2-7,few,TRBV28,TRBD2,TGTGCCACCGGGACTAGCGGACTACTCCTACGAGGCTACGAGCAGTACTTC,CATGTSGLLLRGYEQYF
TRBJ2-7,-,TRBV30,-,TGTGCCTGGGTTCGCAGTGGAGGGGTGCAGTACTTC,CAWVRSGGVQYF
TRBJ2-2,-,TRBV5-5,-,TGTGCCAGCACCGCAGAGGATACGAACACCGGGGAGCTGTTTTTT,CASTAEDTNTGELFF
TRBJ2-5,-,TRBV7-9,-,TGTTCCAGCAGCTTATCCGGGGGTGAGTCGGAGACCCAGTACTTC,CSSSLSGGESETQYF
TRBJ1-2,-,TRBV5-4,-,TGTGCCAGCAGCTCTTACACAAATACCTATGGCTACACCTTC,CASSSYTNTYGYTF
TRBJ1-1,-,TRBV2,-,TGTGCCAGCAGTTCAAACAGCAGGAGGGCTGAAGCTTTCTTT,CASSSNSRRAEAFF
TRBJ1-3,-,TRBV6-1,-,TGTGCCAGCAGTGAAGGCCCGGCAGGGGCTGGAAACACCATATATTTT,CASSEGPAGAGNTIYF
TRBJ2-1,-,TRBV19,TRBD2,TGTGCCTCTAGGGGCCCGACTAGCGGGGTGAGATCCTACAATGAGCAGTTCTTC,CASRGPTSGVRSYNEQFF
TRBJ1-6,few,TRBV11-2,-,TGTGCCAGCAGCGACAAATTGACGGGGAACAATTCACCCCTCCACTTT,CASSDKLTGNNSPLHF
TRBJ1-1,-,TRBV30,-,TGTGCCTGGAGTGTACGGGGGGCTACTGAAGCTTTCTTT,CAWSVRGATEAFF
TRBJ1-3,few,TRBV5-4,-,TGTGCCAGCAGCCCTTTCTCGGGAGGAAACACCATATATTTT,CASSPFSGGNTIYF
TRBJ2-7,-,TRBV7-9,TRBD1,TGTGCCAGCATCCGAGGACAGGGGAGGGCCCACGAGCAGTACTTC,CASIRGQGRAHEQYF
TRBJ2-1,-,TRBV4-2,TRBD1,TGTGCCAGCAGCCGGATAACAGCTCAGGGGGATGAGCAGTTCTTC,CASSRITAQGDEQFF
TRBJ2-3,-,TRBV29-1,-,TGCAGCGTTGAACGAGGCGCAGATACGCAGTATTTT,CSVERGADTQYF
TRBJ1-4,-,TRBV27,-,TGTGCCAGCAGTTTCGACAGGGAAAAACTGTTTTTT,CASSFDREKLFF
TRBJ2-3,-,TRBV5-4,-,TGTGCCAGCAGCCCGGGACTGCACACAGATACGCAGTATTTT,CASSPGLHTDTQYF
TRBJ2-3,-,TRBV6-4,-,TGTGCCAGCAGTGACGGGGGGGCAGCTGATACGCAGTATTTT,CASSDGGAADTQYF
TRBJ2-3,-,TRBV11-2,TRBD2,TGTGCCAGCAGCAAGGAAGGAGCGGGGGGCACAGATACGCAGTATTTT,CASSKEGAGGTDTQYF
TRBJ1-4,-,TRBV6-5,-,TGTGCCAGCAGTTACTCGGGGGGAGCGGGTGAAAAACTGTTTTTT,CASSYSGGAGEKLFF
TRBJ2-7,-,TRBV25-1,-,TGTGCCAGCAGTGAAAGTGGGAGCCCCTACGAGCAGTACTTC,CASSESGSPYEQYF
TRBJ2-4,-,TRBV11-1,TRBD1,TGTGCCAGCAGTAAACAGGGGAACAAAAACATTCAGTACTTC,CASSKQGNKNIQYF
TRBJ2-1,-,TRBV27,-,TGTGCCAGCAGCTGGACTCTCTCCTACAATGAGCAGTTCTTC,CASSWTLSYNEQFF
TRBJ2-5,-,TRBV27,TRBD1,TGTGCCAGCAGTTCGACAGGGGGCTGGGGGAAGACCCAGTACTTC,CASSSTGGWGKTQYF
TRBJ2-5,few,TRBV27,-,TGTGCCATCATCCCAGAGACCCAGTACTTC,CAIIPETQYF
TRBJ2-1,-,TRBV5-8,TRBD2,TGTGCCAGCAGCTTGGCCTGGGGGGGGAAGAATGAGCAGTTCTTC,CASSLAWGGKNEQFF
TRBJ2-3,-,TRBV4-1,TRBD2,TGCGCCAGCAGCCAAGACGTAGCGGGGGGCTTTAAGGATACGCAGTATTTT,CASSQDVAGGFKDTQYF
TRBJ2-2,once,TRBV28,-,TGTGCCAGCAGCCGATATGGAGGGGGCATCACCGGGGAGCTGTTTTTT,CASSRYGGGITGELFF
TRBJ2-5,-,TRBV7-8,TRBD2,TGTGCCAGCAGCTTCGGACTAGCGGGAGGTTCGGAGACCCAGTACTTC,CASSFGLAGGSETQYF
TRBJ2-7,-,TRBV28,-,TGTGCCAGCAGTTTTCCAGGGGTAAGCTACGAGCAGTACTTC,CASSFPGVSYEQYF
TRBJ1-2,-,TRBV7-8,-,TGTGCCAGCAGCTTAGTAGCTGCCTATGGCTACACCTTC,CASSLVAAYGYTF
TRBJ1-1,-,TRBV15,-,TGTGCCACCAGCAGACTCCGGGGGGTTACCTCGAACACTGAAGCTTTCTTT,CATSRLRGVTSNTEAFF
TRBJ2-2,-,TRBV6-6,-,TGTGCCAGCAGCCCCCCCCCTGGTACTGGGGAGCTGTTTTTT,CASSPPPGTGELFF
TRBJ2-5,few,TRBV5-4,TRBD2,TGTGCCAGCAGCCCGGGGGGGAGGGGGCAAGAGACCCAGTACTTC,CASSPGGRGQETQYF
TRBJ2-7,-,TRBV7-6,-,TGTGCCAGCAGCGCGCTAAACTTCCGGGACAATTACGAGCAGTACTTC,CASSALNFRDNYEQYF
TRBJ2-3,-,TRBV7-9,TRBD2,TGTGCCAGCAGCTACACTAGCGTTAGCACAGATACGCAGTATTTT,CASSYTSVSTDTQYF
TRBJ1-2,-,TRBV6-6,-,TGTGCCAGCAGTTACGAACGGAGGCCCTATGGCTACACCTTC,CASSYERRPYGYTF
TRBJ2-7,-,TRBV7-8,TRBD1,TGTGCCAGCAGCTCACCCATTTGGACAGGGATTTTAGTTAGCGAGCAGTACTTC,CASSSPIWTGILVSEQYF
TRBJ1-2,-,TRBV7-2,TRBD1,TGTGCCAGCAGTCATGGGGGACAGCCGGGACTCGTGGGCTACACCTTC,CASSHGGQPGLVGYTF
TRBJ2-6,-,TRBV29-1,TRBD1,TGCAGCGTTGGCCGAGACGGACAGGGATCATCTGGGGCCAACGTCCTGACTTTC,CSVGRDGQGSSGANVLTF